The entry below describes one TCR beta chain. Its cognate antigen is unknown. Germline CDR1 is WSHSY and CDR2 is SAAADI. CDR3 size: 15 residues. Trimming took 4 bases from V and 7 from J; bases not matched to a gene: 7. These data are taken from a study of OX40 agonist ivuxolimab in advanced cancers. Background on the study: Patient treatment consisted of intravenous ivuxolimab administration every 2 weeks at 0.01 to 10 mg/kg. A partial response was reached by three patients: one with hepatocellular carcinoma and two with cutaneous melanoma.

Cycle 7 day 1, cycle 4 day 1, and baseline were the timepoints at which blood was sampled. The table came from immunoSEQ multiplex PCR; TCRdb's copy has only in-frame clones and leaves some out. This table holds fewer than 90,000 clones, 65% to 85% found once. General study results and limits: Among T cells, CD8+ cells averaged more expanded clones than CD4+ cells.

Specimen: CD4+ or CD8+ T cells sorted from blood, collected in a trial of the OX40 agonist ivuxolimab. The chain combines TRBV10-2 with TRBJ1-4, with 9 bases fitting TRBD1. This sequence originates from an adult with an advanced solid tumor such as melanoma, head and neck, liver or kidney cancer. CDR3 nucleotide sequence: TGCGCCAGCAGTGGCGGACAGGGGACTGGTGAAAAACTGTTTTTT. It is translated as CASSGGQGTGEKLFF.